Listed below are T cell receptor beta chains from one sample, sequenced in a study of blood T cell repertoires in COVID-19. Data came from immunoSEQ multiplex PCR; TCRdb stores just in-frame clones and leaves some out. The sample contains some 250,000 clones, approximately 81% of which appear only once. The source material was peripheral blood. These receptors came from a woman aged 18 to 35 with acute or convalescent COVID-19. CDR3s include the opening cysteine and the closing phenylalanine or tryptophan. D genes are given only for firm matches. For some rows the clone size is stated as once, few or many, or as a class when expanded; others skip it.

cdr3_aa cdr3_nt v_call clone_size j_call d_call
CASSYPGTGAYNEQFF TGTGCCAGCAGTTACCCCGGGACAGGGGCCTACAATGAGCAGTTCTTC TRBV6-5 . TRBJ2-1 TRBD1
CASGLSFRGLDF TGTGCTAGTGGTTTGAGCTTTCGCGGTTTGGACTTC TRBV12-5 . TRBJ2-7 .
CASSERPGLAGASSYEQYF TGTGCCAGCAGTGAAAGGCCGGGACTAGCGGGAGCTTCCTCCTACGAGCAGTACTTC TRBV6-1 . TRBJ2-7 TRBD2
CASSISAHEQYF TGTGCCAGCAGCATTAGCGCCCACGAGCAGTACTTC TRBV2 . TRBJ2-7 .
CASSRRGQEPYEQYF TGTGCCAGCAGTCGCCGAGGACAGGAACCCTACGAGCAGTACTTC TRBV6-5 once TRBJ2-7 TRBD1
CASSERGYSYEQYF TGTGCCAGCAGTGAGCGGGGATATTCCTACGAGCAGTACTTC TRBV25-1 few TRBJ2-7 .
CASREQGWSGNTIYF TGTGCCAGCAGGGAACAGGGTTGGTCTGGAAACACCATATATTTT TRBV7-2 . TRBJ1-3 .
CASRLDRVTPLHF TGTGCCAGTAGATTGGACAGGGTAACACCCCTCCACTTT TRBV19 . TRBJ1-6 TRBD1
CASSYSRAGGRETQYF TGTGCCAGCAGTTACTCGAGGGCGGGAGGGCGAGAGACCCAGTACTTC TRBV6-5 . TRBJ2-5 TRBD2
CASSEARREYEQYF TGTGCCAGCAGTGAAGCCAGGCGGGAGTACGAGCAGTACTTC TRBV2 . TRBJ2-7 TRBD2
CASSLNRGTGELFF TGTGCCAGCAGTTTGAACAGGGGGACCGGGGAGCTGTTTTTT TRBV27 once TRBJ2-2 TRBD1
CASSFGQAYEQYF TGTGCCAGCAGTTTTGGACAGGCCTACGAGCAGTACTTC TRBV12-3/TRBV12-4 . TRBJ2-7 TRBD1
CASGLISGDTQYF TGTGCTAGTGGTTTAATTAGCGGAGATACGCAGTATTTT TRBV12-5 once TRBJ2-3 .
CATDVAGGADTQYF TGTGCCACCGACGTCGCGGGAGGAGCAGATACGCAGTATTTT TRBV13 . TRBJ2-3 TRBD2
CASSLAPRRTGTSFYNEQFF TGTGCCAGCAGTTTGGCTCCACGACGTACCGGGACTAGCTTCTACAATGAGCAGTTCTTC TRBV27 . TRBJ2-1 TRBD2
CASSLRRLAGVGELFF TGTGCCAGCAGCTTAAGGAGGCTAGCGGGAGTTGGGGAGCTGTTTTTT TRBV7-2 . TRBJ2-2 TRBD2
CASSIVTGGWGYTF TGTGCCAGCAGCATTGTAACGGGGGGATGGGGCTACACCTTC TRBV11-2 few TRBJ1-2 .
CASSIRGGQPQHF TGTGCCAGTAGTATTCGGGGAGGGCAGCCCCAGCATTTT TRBV19 few TRBJ1-5 .
CSATGGGQVSYTF TGCAGCGCAACAGGTGGGGGACAGGTTTCTTACACCTTC TRBV29-1 . TRBJ1-2 TRBD1
CASSAMTSGNEQFF TGTGCCAGCAGCGCCATGACTAGCGGTAATGAGCAGTTCTTC TRBV9 . TRBJ2-1 TRBD2
CASSSDREVTEAFF TGTGCCAGCAGTTCCGACAGGGAGGTCACTGAAGCTTTCTTT TRBV6-2/TRBV6-3 . TRBJ1-1 TRBD1
CASVGNSYNEQFF TGTGCCAGCGTGGGCAACTCCTACAATGAGCAGTTCTTC TRBV28 . TRBJ2-1 .
CASSLVGQGASYEQYF TGTGCCAGCAGCTTAGTTGGACAGGGGGCCTCCTACGAGCAGTACTTC TRBV7-8 . TRBJ2-7 TRBD1
CASLGRGAGTSGRAGEQYF TGTGCCAGCTTGGGTAGAGGTGCCGGGACTAGCGGGAGGGCGGGCGAGCAGTACTTC TRBV14 . TRBJ2-7 TRBD2
CTSSQDPSGRADTQYF TGCACCAGCAGCCAAGATCCCAGCGGGAGGGCAGATACGCAGTATTTT TRBV1 . TRBJ2-3 .
CASSYWGGGYTF TGTGCCAGCAGTTACTGGGGCGGCGGCTACACCTTC TRBV6-2/TRBV6-3 . TRBJ1-2 .
CASSFSLAANTGELFF TGTGCCAGCAGCTTCTCGCTAGCGGCGAACACCGGGGAGCTGTTTTTT TRBV7-9 . TRBJ2-2 TRBD2
CASSSWTSGSYNEQFF TGTGCCAGCAGCTCCTGGACTAGCGGGAGCTATAATGAGCAGTTCTTC TRBV7-2 . TRBJ2-1 TRBD2
CASSLALTTNYGYTF TGCGCCAGCAGCTTGGCTCTGACAACTAACTATGGCTACACCTTC TRBV5-1 . TRBJ1-2 .
CASKGGVRDRGGTEAFF TGCGCCAGCAAAGGCGGTGTTAGGGACAGGGGCGGCACTGAAGCTTTCTTT TRBV5-1 . TRBJ1-1 TRBD1
CASSYSVTGGIDEQFF TGTGCCAGCAGTTATTCGGTGACAGGGGGTATCGATGAGCAGTTCTTC TRBV6-5 . TRBJ2-1 TRBD1
CASSPTGNQPQHF TGTGCCAGCAGCCCGACAGGGAATCAGCCCCAGCATTTT TRBV28 . TRBJ1-5 TRBD1
CASSHQRHNEQFF TGTGCCAGCAGCCATCAGCGGCACAATGAGCAGTTCTTC TRBV7-3 . TRBJ2-1 .
CASSLAGQGYNEQFF TGCGCCAGCAGCTTGGCCGGGCAGGGATACAATGAGCAGTTCTTC TRBV5-1 . TRBJ2-1 .
CASFDRGGYGYTF TGTGCCAGCTTTGACAGGGGGGGCTATGGCTACACCTTC TRBV28 . TRBJ1-2 TRBD1
CASIQGAGNTEAFF TGTGCCAGCATCCAGGGGGCCGGGAACACTGAAGCTTTCTTT TRBV7-9 few TRBJ1-1 TRBD1
CASSEIGVNYGYTF TGTGCCAGCAGTGAAATAGGGGTGAACTATGGCTACACCTTC TRBV2 . TRBJ1-2 .
CAGSPSGAPYEQYF TGTGCCGGCAGTCCCAGCGGAGCCCCCTACGAGCAGTACTTC TRBV14 . TRBJ2-7 .
CASTARANSEYGYTF TGTGCCAGCACCGCAAGAGCGAATAGCGAATATGGCTACACCTTC TRBV6-5 few TRBJ1-2 .
CASSLTLRPDKEQFF TGTGCCAGCAGCCTTACCCTAAGACCAGACAAGGAGCAGTTCTTC TRBV7-9 . TRBJ2-1 .
CASSQDPRVSQPQHF TGTGCCAGCAGCCAAGACCCCAGGGTTAGTCAGCCCCAGCATTTT TRBV4-2 . TRBJ1-5 .
CASSTHGRGRGNEQFF TGTGCCAGTAGTACCCACGGGAGAGGGAGGGGGAATGAGCAGTTCTTC TRBV19 . TRBJ2-1 .
CASSEGGGQETQYF TGCGCCAGCAGTGAGGGCGGTGGTCAAGAGACCCAGTACTTC TRBV10-1 . TRBJ2-5 .
CASSLSPGSVGYTF TGTGCCAGCAGTTTATCCCCGGGTTCGGTCGGCTACACCTTC TRBV27 . TRBJ1-2 .
CASRQQDTNYGYTF TGCGCCAGCAGACAACAGGACACTAACTATGGCTACACCTTC TRBV5-1 . TRBJ1-2 .